This T cell receptor (beta chain) was captured by sequencing in a study of cytomegalovirus exposure and HLA in healthy donors. Trimming left V 7 bases short and J 5 bases short, with 25 bases between. Germline V gene data show CDR1 as SGHNT and CDR2 as YYREEE (reference sequence). The CDR3 extends over 16 amino acids. PCR used 60 Vbeta primers and 13 Jbeta primers. Clones were read by immunoSEQ multiplex PCR, and TCRdb kept only the in-frame ones, dropping some. The repertoire consists of 150,000 to 200,000 clones, with approximately 70% occurring once and the leading ten covering 7.1%. Study-wide findings and caveats: Across all donors, roughly uniform sequencing depth was an assumption of the presence/absence analyses. A reported reduction in N-insertions relative to the approximately 640-donor mean was seen in an Asian-associated ancestry cluster in a later analysis.

With respect to this clone: Its specificity is not known.

The sample consisted of PBMCs. This sequence joins TRBV5-4 and TRBJ2-7; TRBD2 is a possible D gene (5 bases). This TCR derives from a man aged 35-49 years in good health and CMV-seropositive. CDR3 DNA sequence: TGTGCCAGCTCCATGGGCCCCTCGGGATCTTTACACGAGCAGTACTTC. Protein product: CASSMGPSGSLHEQYF.